This T cell receptor (beta chain) is drawn from a study of cytomegalovirus exposure and HLA in healthy donors (dated by TCRdb to 2015 to 2018). With regard to the full study: According to an earlier analysis of 550 to 700 of the donors, about 179 million T cells yielded 120 million or so unique TCR beta sequences and roughly 280 Gb of sequence data. An early release that covered 500 to 800 HLA-typed donors contained approximately 290 gigabases of sequencing data and 80 million or so unique TCR sequences. Among the roughly 400 genotyped donors, approximately 82% belonged to the genetic ancestry cluster associated with self-reported Caucasian donors. The study aimed to test whether signatures of past pathogen exposure could be identified by cataloging public T cell receptors. The study profiled the T cell repertoires of 500 to 800 subjects by immunosequencing and related them to cytomegalovirus serostatus. In addition to the first cohort of around 670 subjects, a separate validation cohort of 100 to 150 different subjects was used. To predict cytomegalovirus infection status, the study brought together high-throughput TCR immunosequencing, statistical association of individual TCRs with disease status, and machine learning. To study patterns of TCR occurrence, a later analysis re-analyzed previously published TCR beta repertoires from several hundred donors and added high-resolution HLA genotyping. Rather than drawing on any new phenotypic data, the later analysis identified candidate immune exposures from TCR beta sequences and the way those sequences occurred across donors. An earlier analysis of some 500 of the donors applied high-throughput TCR beta sequencing to assess whether each TCR beta V gene segment acted as functional or pseudogenic. Donor age, sex, ethnicity and CMV serostatus were collected together with the repertoire data. A later genetic analysis used genome-wide SNP genotypes for about three fifths of the 666 donors, treating that subset as a discovery cohort. All discovery cohort repertoires had been generated using a single sequencing platform. HLA typing covered class I and class II loci at four-digit resolution. Typing coverage differed by locus: A, B, C, DRB1 and DQB1 were typed in roughly 620-640 donors, DQA1 in roughly 500, DPA1 in 606, and DPB1 in around 490. Because of strong linkage in the cohort, roughly five DR-DQ haplotypes were treated as single units for association and clustering. On average, 235,054 unique TCR beta nucleotide sequences were sequenced per donor among a few hundred genotyped donors of the cohort, with around 19% of those sequences being non-productive. Here is what the overall study found, with its caveats: A later analysis found that TCR association rates varied across HLA loci, with DRB1 alleles showing the most associated TCRs and HLA-C alleles the fewest. Assigning TCR associations to individual alleles was difficult when HLA alleles, especially DR and DQ, strongly co-occurred. At a false discovery rate of 0.05, a later analysis linked about 16,000 TCR beta sequences to specific HLA alleles. A later genetic analysis associated a missense DCLRE1C variant with V-gene and J-gene trimming of TCR beta chains, and an independent cohort replicated the association. Most TCR sequences were observed very rarely across donors, whereas some public TCRs were present in many individuals. An earlier analysis of roughly 570 of the donors showed that most TCR beta V segments appeared in productive rearrangements either about 87% or about 30% of the time, which broadly matched IMGT annotations. A total of 150 or so TCR beta chains were listed by the study as associated with cytomegalovirus. The authors suggested that the approach could potentially be extended to other disease states and immunological phenotypes. In both the original and validation cohorts, the classifier was reported to diagnose cytomegalovirus status with high specificity and sensitivity. Because HLA typing was unavailable for some donors at each locus, only the typed subset was used in association tests. The sequencing pipeline was judged likely to have produced a cluster of highly shared sequence variants as a technical artifact. Roughly uniform sequencing depth across donors was assumed in presence/absence analyses, although this assumption may not hold. According to a later analysis, most CMV-associated TCR beta chains appeared to be HLA-restricted, and the HLA associations seemed to be driven largely by CMV exposure. Because counts were too low, seventeen rarely observed V segments, including chromosome 9 orphons, were excluded from the earlier analysis of 587 of the donors. A later analysis found that HLA-associated TCR beta chains were more clonally expanded and had lower generation probabilities than equally common non-associated chains. A further reported finding was that TCR beta sequences accurately predicted the HLA-A and HLA-B alleles for most subjects in the first cohort. Compared with the approximately 670-donor mean, donors in an Asian-associated ancestry cluster had fewer N-insertions in productive TCRs, according to a later genetic analysis. The only immune exposure information available for the cohort was CMV serostatus. In vitro tests confirmed that a few of the cytomegalovirus-associated TCR beta chains recognize cytomegalovirus antigens. This cohort had only TCR beta chains sequenced, and the lack of alpha or paired-chain data limited which features could be detected. In a later analysis, several top co-occurrence clusters were reported to appear linked to parvovirus B19, influenza, CMV and Epstein-Barr virus. Linkage disequilibrium might explain the correlated functional status among segregating V segments, but an unknown experimental factor could not be ruled out.

The cohort was made up of about 610 healthy bone marrow donors. At the time of sampling, every cohort member was nominally healthy, though immune exposures that went unrecorded were likely present. The donor was CMV seronegative and was included in the group of 352 seronegative cohort members. Each donor provided a peripheral blood sample, and peripheral blood mononuclear cells were used for TCR beta sequencing. The Qiagen DNeasy Blood Extraction Kit was used to extract genomic DNA from the blood cell samples. Worth noting for this clone: Its antigen remains unidentified. Base qualities are not recorded, but no much larger clone differs from it by a single base.

The receptor library was made with the immunoSEQ multiplex PCR assay. For the multiplex PCR, a mixture combining 60 forward primers for TCR Vbeta segments and 13 reverse primers for TCR Jbeta segments was used. A multiplex PCR assay on genomic DNA amplified the CDR3 region of rearranged TCR beta genes. Amplified TCR beta libraries were sequenced as 87-base-pair reads on the Illumina HiSeq System. The study's processing was this. In a later analysis, 77 million or so unique TCR beta chains were counted across the approximately 640 repertoires, and some 10 million of these chains were shared by at least two donors. To remove PCR and sequencing errors, raw reads were error-corrected and collapsed into unique sequences using a nearest-neighbor algorithm that merged closely related sequences. Alignment of CDR3 sequences to IMGT reference sequences was used to assign V, D and J gene segments. For a sequence to be retained, a match of at least six nucleotides to both a V gene segment and a J gene segment was required. A rearrangement counted as productive if the CDR3 had no stop codons and remained in frame with V and J, and every other rearrangement counted as non-productive. Following IMGT convention, CDR3 was defined as the stretch from the second conserved V-encoded cysteine up to the conserved J-encoded phenylalanine. In an earlier analysis of 550 to 650 of the donors, sequences lacking an unambiguous match to a single V gene segment were excluded. In an earlier analysis of about 590 of the donors, a V segment was called functional when productive rearrangements were above 56.7%, and segregating when the standard deviation between donors exceeded 5%. A statistical classification framework was built for diagnosing cytomegalovirus status from the catalog of TCR beta chain sequences. In a later analysis, V and J genes were assigned by comparing TCR nucleotide sequences against IMGT/GENE-DB human TR gene sequences. A later analysis assigned CDR3 sequences and most-parsimonious VDJ recombination scenarios with the TCRdist pipeline. In a later analysis, each TCR beta chain was defined by its CDR3 amino acid sequence together with its V-gene family, and reads lacking a unique V-gene family were excluded. To address suspected cross-contamination and a sequencing artifact, a later analysis removed several hundred highly shared, low-generation-probability nucleotide sequences. In a later analysis, a clonal expansion index for each public chain was calculated from normalized within-repertoire ranks of inferred template counts. Generation probabilities in a later analysis came from a VDJ recombination model fitted to out-of-frame rearrangements, and those results were checked against IGoR. A later analysis scored TCR-TCR, TCR-HLA and TCR-CMV co-occurrence with hypergeometric tests, applying a repertoire-size bias correction to TCR pairs. In a later analysis, false discovery rates were estimated by permuting HLA or CMV assignments 20 times. In a later analysis, co-occurring TCRs were grouped using DBSCAN, with TCRdist sequence similarity added in when clustering inside HLA-allele-positive subsets. Repertoires with fewer than 30,000 or more than 120,000 public chains were left out of co-occurrence clustering, as were four to six repertoires with anomalous nucleotide sharing. Here the immuneACCESS table is served through TCRdb, limited to in-frame sequences with V and J called. Missing clones are a known gap in these copies; in checked studies unresolved V genes cover under half, and the rest lacks a known reason. The V and J calls and clone size come from that table; D and trimming were worked out from the DNA. The sample table shows about 140,000 clones, and nearly 90% are seen once. Clones ranked in the top ten supply 0.5% to 0.65% of the sample.

The sample was PBMCs. This sequence was found in a woman in her forties in good health and CMV-seronegative.

The DNA sequence is as follows: TGTGCCAGCAGTCCCGGGGGACAGACCAAAAACATTCAGTACTTC. Its protein product is CASSPGGQTKNIQYF. In this chain, TRBV28 is recombined with TRBJ2-4; TRBD1 could be the D gene, as 7 bases match. As encoded in the germline V gene, CDR1 is MDHEN while CDR2 is SYDVKM. The CDR3, from cysteine to phenylalanine, totals 15 residues. Only the CDR3 DNA stays, 45 bases, in frame from base 1. The V end loses 5 bases and the J end loses 2 bases, and a stretch of 13 bases separates them.